A selection of T cell receptor beta chains follows, all from one sample in a study of shared clonotypes between healthy human individuals. TCRdb's table, derived via immunoSEQ multiplex PCR, lists solely in-frame clones and lacks some. Among hundreds of thousands of clones, roughly 70% were seen once, and the ten largest hold 1.5% to 2%. Material for sequencing was memory CD4+ T cells sorted from blood. These receptors all stem from a woman in her twenties or thirties in good health. Each CDR3 is given with its conserved first and last residue. The D gene is left open where the match is weak. Size values are once, few and many counts, or a class for expanded clones, and some rows have none.

cdr3_nt cdr3_aa j_call v_call d_call clone_size
TGTGCCAGCAGTTACGGGGGTGGTAGCAATCAGCCCCAGCATTTT CASSYGGGSNQPQHF TRBJ1-5 TRBV6-5 . .
TGCAGCGCCGGGGTGTCCTACAATGAGCAGTTCTTC CSAGVSYNEQFF TRBJ2-1 TRBV29-1 . .
TGTGCCGGTGACCAGCAGGGGTTGAACATTCAGTACTTC CAGDQQGLNIQYF TRBJ2-4 TRBV30 . .
TGTGCCAGTAGACAATCTGGGGCCAACGTCCTGACTTTC CASRQSGANVLTF TRBJ2-6 TRBV19 . few
TGTGCCAGCAGCTTAGCCGGACAGAGAAGTACCGGGGAGCTGTTTTTT CASSLAGQRSTGELFF TRBJ2-2 TRBV7-8 . .
TGTGCCAGCAGCGCAAGTGGGAACACTGAAGCTTTCTTT CASSASGNTEAFF TRBJ1-1 TRBV14 . .
TGCGCCAGCAGAGCAGGGGCCGCCCCCGGCTACACCTTC CASRAGAAPGYTF TRBJ1-2 TRBV23-1 . many
TGTGCCAGCAGAACGACGGGGGGACTAGCGGACCAAGAGACCCAGTACTTC CASRTTGGLADQETQYF TRBJ2-5 TRBV2 TRBD2 .
TGTGCCTGGAGCCAGAACGGAGGGACTGAAGCTTTCTTT CAWSQNGGTEAFF TRBJ1-1 TRBV30 . .
TGTGCCAGCAGTGACTGGAACACCGGGGAGCTGTTTTTT CASSDWNTGELFF TRBJ2-2 TRBV6-4 . .
TGTGCCAGCAGCTTGTTCGGTTCGGAGACCCAGTACTTC CASSLFGSETQYF TRBJ2-5 TRBV5-4 . .
TGTGCCAGCAGCCCGGGGACAGTGGGTCTGGCAGATACGCAGTATTTT CASSPGTVGLADTQYF TRBJ2-3 TRBV5-8 TRBD1 .
TGTGCCTCTCGAAGGGGGGGCGGCTACACCTTC CASRRGGGYTF TRBJ1-2 TRBV19 . .
TGCGCCAGCAGCCAAGTGGGACGCAGCTCTGGGGCCAACGTCCTGACTTTC CASSQVGRSSGANVLTF TRBJ2-6 TRBV4-1 . many
TGTGCCAGCAGTCTAGTCAGGGGTGGAAACACCGGGGAGCTGTTTTTT CASSLVRGGNTGELFF TRBJ2-2 TRBV2 . .
TGCGCCAGCAAATTACTAGCGGGACCGGATACGCAGTATTTT CASKLLAGPDTQYF TRBJ2-3 TRBV5-1 TRBD2 .
TGTGCCAGCAGTGTCGACGTGGGGGCGCGCCACACTGAAGCTTTCTTT CASSVDVGARHTEAFF TRBJ1-1 TRBV28 . once
TGTGCCAGCAGCCCCGGACGAGGACTTACAGATACGCAGTATTTT CASSPGRGLTDTQYF TRBJ2-3 TRBV7-3 . .
TGTGCCAGCAGTTTTTTGGGGTACGATCAGCCCCAGCATTTT CASSFLGYDQPQHF TRBJ1-5 TRBV27 . .
TGTGCCAGCAGCTTAGGCGGGGCCGGCACAGATACGCAGTATTTT CASSLGGAGTDTQYF TRBJ2-3 TRBV7-7 . .
TGCAGCGCCACTAGCGGGACCCCCTCCTACGAGCAGTACTTC CSATSGTPSYEQYF TRBJ2-7 TRBV29-1 TRBD2 .
TGTGCCAGCAGCTTATTCAGCTCGGCAGTATCCTACAATGAGCAGTTCTTC CASSLFSSAVSYNEQFF TRBJ2-1 TRBV11-3 . few
TGTGCCATCAGTCGGGGAGGCGGGGGCAATCAGCCCCAGCATTTT CAISRGGGGNQPQHF TRBJ1-5 TRBV10-3 . .
TGTGCCAGCATCGACCTGGCCGGCCAAGAGACCCAGTACTTC CASIDLAGQETQYF TRBJ2-5 TRBV28 . .
TGTGCCAGCAGCTTGGCGGTGGCGGAAAACTACTATGGCTACACCTTC CASSLAVAENYYGYTF TRBJ1-2 TRBV5-8 . .
TGCAGCGCTGACAGGAATGAAAAACTGTTTTTT CSADRNEKLFF TRBJ1-4 TRBV29-1 . .
TGCACCAGCAGCCAGCCTAGCGGGAGGCGTGGGGAGACCCAGTACTTC CTSSQPSGRRGETQYF TRBJ2-5 TRBV1 . .
TGTGCCACCAGCAGAGTGTCCGGGCTGGGTCAGCCCCAGCATTTT CATSRVSGLGQPQHF TRBJ1-5 TRBV15 . once
TGTGCCAGCAGCAGTAACTATGGCTACACCTTC CASSSNYGYTF TRBJ1-2 TRBV11-2 . .
TGTGCCTGGAGTCGGACTGAGGATACGCAGTATTTT CAWSRTEDTQYF TRBJ2-3 TRBV30 . .
TGTGCCAGCAGATCTGGGGGAGGGTCCCAGTACTTC CASRSGGGSQYF TRBJ2-7 TRBV28 TRBD2 .
TGTGCCAGCAGTTTATGGGAGACCACGGCAGAAGCTTTCTTT CASSLWETTAEAFF TRBJ1-1 TRBV28 . .
TGTGCCTCCTCTCGGGCGGTGAATTCCTACGAGCAGTACTTC CASSRAVNSYEQYF TRBJ2-7 TRBV6-5 . .
TGTGCCAGCAGCTCAGGGGAAGGAGGAGAAAAACTGTTTTTT CASSSGEGGEKLFF TRBJ1-4 TRBV6-5 . .
TGTGCCAGCAGGGAACTAGCGGGAGTGTGGGGGAAGGATGAGCAGTTCTTC CASRELAGVWGKDEQFF TRBJ2-1 TRBV2 TRBD2 many
TGTGCCAGCAGCTTGGGAGCGGGAGCAGAGACCCAGTACTTC CASSLGAGAETQYF TRBJ2-5 TRBV11-2 TRBD2 .
TGTGCCAGCAGTTTCGCCTCCATCAGGGGGGATGGCTACACCTTC CASSFASIRGDGYTF TRBJ1-2 TRBV28 TRBD1 .
TGTGCCAGCAGCCACACGTCAGATACGCAGTATTTT CASSHTSDTQYF TRBJ2-3 TRBV6-6 . .
TGTGCCAGCAGTCCTAGGGGAGGGACTAGCGGGGGCGGGGAGCTGTTTTTT CASSPRGGTSGGGELFF TRBJ2-2 TRBV27 TRBD2 .
TGTGCCAGCAGTTTGCACAGGGGGACATATAGCAATCAGCCCCAGCATTTT CASSLHRGTYSNQPQHF TRBJ1-5 TRBV28 TRBD1 .